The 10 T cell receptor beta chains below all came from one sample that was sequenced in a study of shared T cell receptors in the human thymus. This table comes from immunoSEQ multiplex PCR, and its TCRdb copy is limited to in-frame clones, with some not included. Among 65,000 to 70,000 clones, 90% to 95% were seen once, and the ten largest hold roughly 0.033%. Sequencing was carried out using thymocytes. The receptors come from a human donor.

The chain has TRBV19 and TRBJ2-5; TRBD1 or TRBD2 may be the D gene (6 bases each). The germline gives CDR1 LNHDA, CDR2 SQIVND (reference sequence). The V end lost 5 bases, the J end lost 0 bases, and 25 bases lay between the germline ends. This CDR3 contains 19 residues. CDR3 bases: TGTGCCAGTAGTGCGGGGACACGGTCACACTCCCTCGACCAAGAGACCCAGTACTTC. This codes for CASSAGTRSHSLDQETQYF. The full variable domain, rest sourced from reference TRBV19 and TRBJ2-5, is DGGITQSPKYLFRKEGQNVTLSCEQNLNHDAMYWYRQDPGQGLRLIYYSQIVNDFQKGDIAEGYSVSREKKESFPLTVTSAQKNPTAFYLCASSAGTRSHSLDQETQYFGPGTRLLVL.

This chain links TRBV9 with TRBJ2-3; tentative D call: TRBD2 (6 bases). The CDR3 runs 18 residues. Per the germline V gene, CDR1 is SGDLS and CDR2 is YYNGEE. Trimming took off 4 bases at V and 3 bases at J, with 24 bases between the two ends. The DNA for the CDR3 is TGTGCCAGCAGCCCTCCCTCCGGACTAATTCTTCGGACAGATACGCAGTATTTT. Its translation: CASSPPSGLILRTDTQYF.

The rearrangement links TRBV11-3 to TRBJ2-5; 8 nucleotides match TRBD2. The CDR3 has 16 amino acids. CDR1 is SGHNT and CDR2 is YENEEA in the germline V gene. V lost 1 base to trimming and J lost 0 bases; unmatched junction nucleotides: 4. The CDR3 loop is CASSLGGLADQETQYF. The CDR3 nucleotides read TGTGCCAGCAGCTTAGGAGGACTAGCAGACCAAGAGACCCAGTACTTC.

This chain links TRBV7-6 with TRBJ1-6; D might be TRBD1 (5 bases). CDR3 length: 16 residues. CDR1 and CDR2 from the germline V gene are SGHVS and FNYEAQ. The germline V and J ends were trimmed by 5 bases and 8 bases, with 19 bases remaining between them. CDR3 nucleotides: TGTGCCAGCAGCCCGGACACTTATCGACACCATTCACCCCTCCACTTT. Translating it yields CASSPDTYRHHSPLHF.

The CDR3 reads CSVGDRGHSYEQYF. The CDR3 region has the DNA TGCAGCGTTGGGGACAGGGGCCACTCCTACGAGCAGTACTTC. The chain joins TRBV29-1 to TRBJ2-7; 10 nucleotides agree with TRBD1. The CDR3 length is 14 residues. Germline V lookup: CDR1 SQVTM, CDR2 ANQGSEA. V trimming: 4 bases; J trimming: 0 bases; junction bases outside the gene matches: 3.

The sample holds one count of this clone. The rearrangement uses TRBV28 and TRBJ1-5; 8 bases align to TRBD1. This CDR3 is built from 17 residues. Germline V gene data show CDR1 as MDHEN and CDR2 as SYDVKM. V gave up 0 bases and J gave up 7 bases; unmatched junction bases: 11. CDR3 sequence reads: CASSLCDGQGRRQPQHF. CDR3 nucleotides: TGTGCCAGCAGTTTATGCGACGGACAGGGACGACGACAGCCCCAGCATTTT.

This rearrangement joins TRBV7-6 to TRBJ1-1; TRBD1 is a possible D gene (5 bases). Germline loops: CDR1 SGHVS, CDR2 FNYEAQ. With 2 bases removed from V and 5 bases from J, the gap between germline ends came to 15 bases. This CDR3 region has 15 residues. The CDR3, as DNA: TGTGCCAGCAGCTTACGCGGGGGAAGAGATACTGAAGCTTTCTTT. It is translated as CASSLRGGRDTEAFF.

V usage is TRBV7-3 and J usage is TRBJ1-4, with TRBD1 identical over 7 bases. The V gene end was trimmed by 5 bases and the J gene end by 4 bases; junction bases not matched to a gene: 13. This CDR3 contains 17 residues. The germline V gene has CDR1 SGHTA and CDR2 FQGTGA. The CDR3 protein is CASSPLLDRVNNEKLFF. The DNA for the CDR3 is TGTGCCAGCAGCCCACTCCTTGACAGGGTCAATAATGAAAAACTGTTTTTT.

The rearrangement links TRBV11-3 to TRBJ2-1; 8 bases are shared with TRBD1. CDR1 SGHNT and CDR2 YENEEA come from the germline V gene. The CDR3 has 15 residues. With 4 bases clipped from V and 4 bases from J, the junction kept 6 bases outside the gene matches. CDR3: CASSSRQGLYNEQFF. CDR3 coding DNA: TGTGCCAGCAGCTCGAGACAGGGGCTATACAATGAGCAGTTCTTC. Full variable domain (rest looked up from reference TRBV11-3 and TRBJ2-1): EAGVVQSPRYKIIEKKQPVAFWCNPISGHNTLYWYLQNLGQGPELLIRYENEEAVDDSQLPKDRFSAERLKGVDSTLKIQPAELGDSAVYLCASSSRQGLYNEQFFGPGTRLTVL.

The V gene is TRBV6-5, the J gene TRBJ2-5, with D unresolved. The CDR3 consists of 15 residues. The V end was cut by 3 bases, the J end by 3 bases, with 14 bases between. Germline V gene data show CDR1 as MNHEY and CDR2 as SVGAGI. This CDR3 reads CASSYRPTTEETQYF. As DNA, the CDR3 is TGTGCCAGCAGTTATCGTCCCACAACCGAAGAGACCCAGTACTTC.